This T cell receptor (beta chain) was profiled in a study of blood T cell repertoires in COVID-19. Study processing details: It was from reference gene primer amplification that nucleated cell counts were estimated. The method was immunoSEQ multiplex PCR; TCRdb's version includes in-frame clones alone and lacks a portion of them. The DNA gave D and trimming, while V, J and clone size come from that table. The sample yields roughly 260,000 clones, 87% seen once. This TCR was sampled from a woman aged 45 to 65 with acute or convalescent COVID-19. The specimen sequenced was peripheral blood.

The DNA for the CDR3 is TGTGCCAGCAGCGATGGACAGGGTGAGCAGTTCTTC. This sequence encodes CASSDGQGEQFF. The V call is TRBV5-8, the J call TRBJ2-1, with TRBD1 matching over 8 bases. CDR3 length equals 12 residues. The trim removed 4 bases at V and 9 bases at J, leaving 3 bases unmatched. Germline CDR1 reads SGHTS; CDR2 reads YDEGEE.